This is a list of T cell receptor beta chains from one sample in a study of vaccination and CD4 T cells after COVID-19. These receptors' antigens are unknown. TCRdb processed the PCR reads anew with MiXCR; each CDR3 protein has one entry. This sample has 13,000 or so distinct CDR3 sequences, with approximately 60% found just once. Input material: CD4+ T cells from blood, cultured in vitro. Every receptor here comes from a human donor who had recovered from COVID-19. The CDR3 runs from the conserved cysteine through the conserved F or W. The order of the fields is CDR3 DNA, CDR3 protein, V gene, J gene, D gene, CDR3 length, clone size. The D gene is left open where the match is weak. Rows give clone size only sometimes, using once, few, many, or a class for an expanded clone.

CDR3 DNA: TGTGCCAGCAGTGGGAGGGCCTACGAGCAGTACTTC
CDR3 protein: CASSGRAYEQYF
V gene: TRBV6-1
J gene: TRBJ2-7
D gene: .
CDR3 length: 12
clone size: .

CDR3 DNA: TGTGCCAGCAGGCTTACTAGCGGGGCGTCCAGCTCCTACAATGAGCAGTTCTTC
CDR3 protein: CASRLTSGASSSYNEQFF
V gene: TRBV7-2
J gene: TRBJ2-1
D gene: TRBD2
CDR3 length: 18
clone size: medium-sized

CDR3 DNA: TGTGCCAGCAGCTTAGGCGGGACAGTCCTATCTGGCTACACCTTC
CDR3 protein: CASSLGGTVLSGYTF
V gene: TRBV7-9
J gene: TRBJ1-2
D gene: TRBD1
CDR3 length: 15
clone size: few

CDR3 DNA: TGTGCCAGCAAGGCGTTCACTGAAGCTTTCTTT
CDR3 protein: CASKAFTEAFF
V gene: TRBV7-2
J gene: TRBJ1-1
D gene: .
CDR3 length: 11
clone size: .

CDR3 DNA: TGTGCCAGTAGTAACACTAGAAGTGAGCAGTTCTTC
CDR3 protein: CASSNTRSEQFF
V gene: TRBV19
J gene: TRBJ2-1
D gene: .
CDR3 length: 12
clone size: .

CDR3 DNA: TGTGCCAGCAAAAGGACCTTTTCGGGGGACTATGGCTACACCTTC
CDR3 protein: CASKRTFSGDYGYTF
V gene: TRBV6-4
J gene: TRBJ1-2
D gene: .
CDR3 length: 15
clone size: .

CDR3 DNA: TGCGCCAGCAGCCGGAGCCCGGGAGTGGGTGACACCGGGGAGCTGTTTTTT
CDR3 protein: CASSRSPGVGDTGELFF
V gene: TRBV4-3
J gene: TRBJ2-2
D gene: .
CDR3 length: 17
clone size: .

CDR3 DNA: TGCAGTGCTAGAGAACCCCAAGTCCCCGAGCAGTACTTC
CDR3 protein: CSAREPQVPEQYF
V gene: TRBV20-1
J gene: TRBJ2-7
D gene: .
CDR3 length: 13
clone size: .

CDR3 DNA: TGCAGTGCTAGGACAGGAAATCAGCCCCAGCATTTT
CDR3 protein: CSARTGNQPQHF
V gene: TRBV20-1
J gene: TRBJ1-5
D gene: .
CDR3 length: 12
clone size: .

CDR3 DNA: TGTGCCAGCAGCCTAGGCACTAGCGGGTACAATGAGCAGTTCTTC
CDR3 protein: CASSLGTSGYNEQFF
V gene: TRBV11-3
J gene: TRBJ2-1
D gene: TRBD2
CDR3 length: 15
clone size: .

CDR3 DNA: TGTGCCAGCAGTTTCGGCCAGGGGCCCTACGAGCAGTACTTC
CDR3 protein: CASSFGQGPYEQYF
V gene: TRBV12-3/TRBV12-4
J gene: TRBJ2-7
D gene: .
CDR3 length: 14
clone size: .

CDR3 DNA: TGTGCCAGCAGCGCGGACTGGACAGGTCCAGAGGACACTGAAGCTTTCTTT
CDR3 protein: CASSADWTGPEDTEAFF
V gene: TRBV11-3
J gene: TRBJ1-1
D gene: TRBD1
CDR3 length: 17
clone size: .

CDR3 DNA: TGTGCCAGCAGCCTAAAATGGGGGAACACTGAAGCTTTCTTT
CDR3 protein: CASSLKWGNTEAFF
V gene: TRBV7-2
J gene: TRBJ1-1
D gene: .
CDR3 length: 14
clone size: few

CDR3 DNA: TGTGCCAGCAGCTTAGTGGCGGCCACAGATACGCAGTATTTT
CDR3 protein: CASSLVAATDTQYF
V gene: TRBV7-2
J gene: TRBJ2-3
D gene: .
CDR3 length: 14
clone size: few

CDR3 DNA: TGTGCCAGCAGTTTTAACTACGAGCAGTACTTC
CDR3 protein: CASSFNYEQYF
V gene: TRBV28
J gene: TRBJ2-7
D gene: .
CDR3 length: 11
clone size: .